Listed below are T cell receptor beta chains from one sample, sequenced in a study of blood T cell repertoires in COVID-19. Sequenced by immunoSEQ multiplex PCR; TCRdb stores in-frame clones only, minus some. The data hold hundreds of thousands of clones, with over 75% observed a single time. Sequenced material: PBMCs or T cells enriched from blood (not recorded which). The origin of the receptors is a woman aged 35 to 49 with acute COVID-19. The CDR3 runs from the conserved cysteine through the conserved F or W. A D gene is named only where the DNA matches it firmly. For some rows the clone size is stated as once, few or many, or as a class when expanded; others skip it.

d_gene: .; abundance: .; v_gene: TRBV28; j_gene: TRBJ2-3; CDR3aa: CASSSLSRDTQYF; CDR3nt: TGTGCCAGCAGTTCGTTATCTAGGGATACGCAGTATTTT
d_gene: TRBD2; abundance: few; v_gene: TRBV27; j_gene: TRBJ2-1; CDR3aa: CASSYETSGAYNEQFF; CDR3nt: TGTGCCAGCAGTTATGAGACTAGCGGGGCCTACAATGAGCAGTTCTTC
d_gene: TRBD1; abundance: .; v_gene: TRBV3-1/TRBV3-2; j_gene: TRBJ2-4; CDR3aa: CASSPGQLKNIQYF; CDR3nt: TGTGCCAGCAGCCCGGGACAGCTAAAAAACATTCAGTACTTC
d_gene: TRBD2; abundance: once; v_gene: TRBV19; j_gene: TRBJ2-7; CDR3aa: CASSIAGLAGDSYEQYF; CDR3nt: TGTGCCAGTAGTATAGCGGGTCTAGCGGGGGACTCCTACGAGCAGTACTTC
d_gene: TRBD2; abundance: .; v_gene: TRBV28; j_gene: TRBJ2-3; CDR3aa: CASSSFTSGIYTDTQYF; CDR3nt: TGTGCCAGCAGTTCCTTTACTAGCGGGATCTACACAGATACGCAGTATTTT
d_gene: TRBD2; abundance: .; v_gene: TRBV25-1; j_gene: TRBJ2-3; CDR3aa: CASRNAAGGWDTQYF; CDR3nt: TGTGCCAGCAGGAACGCAGCGGGGGGTTGGGATACGCAGTATTTT
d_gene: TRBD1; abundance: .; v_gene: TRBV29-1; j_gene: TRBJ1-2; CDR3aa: CSVGDSNYGYTF; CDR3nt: TGCAGCGTTGGGGACAGTAACTATGGCTACACCTTC
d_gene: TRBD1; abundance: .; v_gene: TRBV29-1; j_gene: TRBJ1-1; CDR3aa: CSVRTGGNTEAFF; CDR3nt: TGCAGCGTACGGACAGGGGGGAACACTGAAGCTTTCTTT
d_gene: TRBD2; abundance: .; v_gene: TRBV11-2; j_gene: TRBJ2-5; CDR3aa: CASSPQRERTETQYF; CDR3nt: TGTGCCAGCAGCCCCCAGCGGGAGAGGACAGAGACCCAGTACTTC
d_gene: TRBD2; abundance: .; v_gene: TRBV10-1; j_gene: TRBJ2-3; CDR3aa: CASSAGGLETDTQYF; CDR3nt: TGCGCCAGCAGTGCTGGGGGACTAGAAACAGATACGCAGTATTTT
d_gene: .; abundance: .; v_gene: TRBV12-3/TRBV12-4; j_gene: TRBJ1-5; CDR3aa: CASSFADRRPQHF; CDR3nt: TGTGCCAGCAGTTTCGCCGACAGACGGCCCCAGCATTTT
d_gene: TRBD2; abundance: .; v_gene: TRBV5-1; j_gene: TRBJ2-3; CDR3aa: CASSGAALAGGIGTDTQYF; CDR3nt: TGCGCCAGCAGCGGGGCGGCACTAGCGGGGGGGATCGGCACAGATACGCAGTATTTT
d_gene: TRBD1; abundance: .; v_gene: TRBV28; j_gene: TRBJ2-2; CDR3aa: CASSPRRGLDGELFF; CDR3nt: TGTGCCAGCAGCCCCCGAAGGGGGCTTGACGGGGAGCTGTTTTTT
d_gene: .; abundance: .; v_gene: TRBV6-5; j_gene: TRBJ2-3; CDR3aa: CASSTSSRNADTQYF; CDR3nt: TGTGCCAGCAGTACTAGTTCCCGAAACGCAGATACGCAGTATTTT
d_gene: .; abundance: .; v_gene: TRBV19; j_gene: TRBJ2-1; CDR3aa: CASSITVKDYRPGKFF; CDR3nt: TGTGCCAGTAGTATAACTGTGAAGGACTACAGACCCGGGAAGTTCTTC
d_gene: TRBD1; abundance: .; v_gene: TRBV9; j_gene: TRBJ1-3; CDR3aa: CASSTPGQGATAGNTIYF; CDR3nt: TGTGCCAGCAGCACCCCGGGACAGGGGGCAACTGCTGGAAACACCATATATTTT
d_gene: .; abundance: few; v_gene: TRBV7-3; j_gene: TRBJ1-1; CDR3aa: CASSSSPDSTEAFF; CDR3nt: TGTGCCAGCAGCTCATCGCCCGACAGCACTGAAGCTTTCTTT
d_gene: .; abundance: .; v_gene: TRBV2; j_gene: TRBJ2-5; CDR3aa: CASSGSGVTETQYF; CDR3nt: TGTGCCAGCAGTGGCTCCGGGGTAACAGAGACCCAGTACTTC
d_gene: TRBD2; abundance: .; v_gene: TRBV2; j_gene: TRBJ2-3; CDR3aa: CASSVLANTDTQYF; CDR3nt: TGTGCCAGCAGTGTACTAGCGAACACAGATACGCAGTATTTT
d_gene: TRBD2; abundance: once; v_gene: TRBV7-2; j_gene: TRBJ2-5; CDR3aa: CASSPGEREDQETQYF; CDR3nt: TGTGCCAGCAGCCCCGGAGAGCGGGAGGACCAAGAGACCCAGTACTTC
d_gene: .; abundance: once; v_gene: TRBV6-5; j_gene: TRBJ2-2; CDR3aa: CASSGTGNTGELFF; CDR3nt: TGTGCCAGCAGCGGAACAGGGAACACCGGGGAGCTGTTTTTT
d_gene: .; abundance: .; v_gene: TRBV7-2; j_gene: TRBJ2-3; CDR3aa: CASSYEGSTDTQYF; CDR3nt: TGTGCCAGCAGCTACGAGGGCTCGACAGATACGCAGTATTTT
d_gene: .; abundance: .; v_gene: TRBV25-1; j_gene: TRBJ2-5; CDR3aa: CASSESRGGGETQYF; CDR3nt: TGTGCCAGCAGTGAATCCAGGGGTGGCGGAGAGACCCAGTACTTC
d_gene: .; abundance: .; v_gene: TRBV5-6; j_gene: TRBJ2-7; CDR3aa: CASSLLVVGSEFGQYF; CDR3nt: TGTGCCAGCAGCTTGTTAGTCGTTGGCAGCGAGTTCGGGCAGTACTTC
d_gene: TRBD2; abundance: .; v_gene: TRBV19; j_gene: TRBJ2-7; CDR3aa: CASSQGGLAGANHYEQYF; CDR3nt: TGTGCCAGTAGTCAGGGGGGACTAGCGGGAGCCAACCACTACGAGCAGTACTTC
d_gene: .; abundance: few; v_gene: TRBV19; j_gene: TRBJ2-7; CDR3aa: CASSIGQGIYEQYF; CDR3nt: TGTGCCAGTAGTATAGGTCAGGGGATATACGAGCAGTACTTC
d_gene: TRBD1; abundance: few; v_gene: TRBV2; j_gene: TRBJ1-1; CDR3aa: CATKDRGKMNTEAFF; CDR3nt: TGTGCCACGAAGGACAGGGGGAAGATGAACACTGAAGCTTTCTTT
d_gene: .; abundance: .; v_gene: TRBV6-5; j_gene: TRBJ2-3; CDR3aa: CASSLGRGATDTQYF; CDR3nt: TGTGCCAGCAGTCTCGGCAGGGGTGCTACAGATACGCAGTATTTT
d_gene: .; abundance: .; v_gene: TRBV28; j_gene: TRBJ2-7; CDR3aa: CASSLIIKADEQYF; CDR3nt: TGTGCCAGCAGTTTGATCATTAAGGCGGACGAGCAGTACTTC
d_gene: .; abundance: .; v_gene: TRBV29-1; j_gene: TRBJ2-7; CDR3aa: CSVEQRADSIQYF; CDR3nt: TGCAGCGTTGAACAACGCGCGGACAGTATCCAGTACTTC
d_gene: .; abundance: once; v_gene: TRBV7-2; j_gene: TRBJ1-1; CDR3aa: CASSFSLNTEAFF; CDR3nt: TGTGCCAGCAGCTTCAGTCTGAACACTGAAGCTTTCTTT
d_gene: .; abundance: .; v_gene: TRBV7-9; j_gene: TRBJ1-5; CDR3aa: CASSSTGPSNQPQHF; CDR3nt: TGTGCCAGCAGCTCCACAGGGCCTAGCAATCAGCCCCAGCATTTT
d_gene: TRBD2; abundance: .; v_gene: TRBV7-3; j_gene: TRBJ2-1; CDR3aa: CASSGGLAGVGYNEQFF; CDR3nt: TGTGCCAGCAGCGGGGGACTAGCGGGAGTGGGCTACAATGAGCAGTTCTTC
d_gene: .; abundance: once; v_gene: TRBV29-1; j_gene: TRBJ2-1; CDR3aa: CSVRGAGSDNEQFF; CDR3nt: TGCAGCGTCCGAGGGGCGGGAAGCGACAATGAGCAGTTCTTC
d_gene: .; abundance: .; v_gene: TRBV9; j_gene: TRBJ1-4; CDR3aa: CASSVEDGRVVNEKLFF; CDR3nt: TGTGCCAGCAGCGTAGAAGACGGGCGGGTGGTTAATGAAAAACTGTTTTTT
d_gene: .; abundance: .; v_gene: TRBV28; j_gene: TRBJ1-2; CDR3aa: CASSFPQGTNYGYTF; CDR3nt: TGTGCCAGCAGTTTCCCTCAGGGGACGAACTATGGCTACACCTTC
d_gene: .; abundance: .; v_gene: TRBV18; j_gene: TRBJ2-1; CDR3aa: CASSPLGTGSYNEQFF; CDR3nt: TGTGCCAGCTCACCATTGGGTACGGGCTCCTACAATGAGCAGTTCTTC
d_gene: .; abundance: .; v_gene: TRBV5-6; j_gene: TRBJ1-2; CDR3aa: CASSLRGQTYGYTF; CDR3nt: TGTGCCAGCAGCTTGCGTGGACAGACCTATGGCTACACCTTC
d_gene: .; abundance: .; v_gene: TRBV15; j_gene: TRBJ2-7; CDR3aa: CATSRGSLTGYEQYF; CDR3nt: TGTGCCACCAGCAGAGGGTCCCTAACGGGATACGAGCAGTACTTC
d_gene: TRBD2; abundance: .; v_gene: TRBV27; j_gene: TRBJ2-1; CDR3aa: CASSFGASGRVNNEQFF; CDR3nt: TGTGCCAGCAGTTTCGGGGCTAGCGGGAGGGTCAACAATGAGCAGTTCTTC
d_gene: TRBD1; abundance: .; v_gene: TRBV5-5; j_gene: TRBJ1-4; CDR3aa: CASSPRTGGSTNEKLFF; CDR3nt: TGTGCCAGCAGCCCTAGGACAGGGGGCTCGACTAATGAAAAACTGTTTTTT
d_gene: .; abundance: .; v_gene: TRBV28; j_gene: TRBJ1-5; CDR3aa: CASSLSLGGQPQHF; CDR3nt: TGTGCCAGCAGTTTAAGTTTGGGGGGTCAGCCCCAGCATTTT
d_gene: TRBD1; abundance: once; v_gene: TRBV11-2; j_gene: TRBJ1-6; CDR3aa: CASSWDRTNSPLHF; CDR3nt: TGTGCCAGCAGCTGGGACAGGACCAATTCACCCCTCCACTTT
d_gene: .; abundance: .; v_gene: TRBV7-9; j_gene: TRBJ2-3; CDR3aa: CASSPQGLSRLRTDTQYF; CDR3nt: TGTGCCAGCAGCCCGCAGGGGTTGTCCAGGTTACGCACAGATACGCAGTATTTT
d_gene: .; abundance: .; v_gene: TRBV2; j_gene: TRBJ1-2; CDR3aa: CASSGDIYGYTF; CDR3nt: TGTGCCAGCAGTGGTGACATCTATGGCTACACCTTC
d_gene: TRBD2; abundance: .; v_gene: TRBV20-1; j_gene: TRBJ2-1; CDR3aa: CSASLPSGGRYEQFF; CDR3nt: TGCAGTGCTAGTCTCCCTAGCGGGGGTAGGTATGAGCAGTTCTTC
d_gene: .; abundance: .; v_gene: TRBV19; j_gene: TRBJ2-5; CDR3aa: CASSNPGYQETQYF; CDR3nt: TGTGCCAGTAGTAACCCGGGATACCAAGAGACCCAGTACTTC
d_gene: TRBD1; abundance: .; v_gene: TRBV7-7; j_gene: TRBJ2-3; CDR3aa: CASSPGQGITSTDTQYF; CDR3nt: TGTGCTAGCAGCCCCGGACAGGGGATAACTAGCACAGATACGCAGTATTTT
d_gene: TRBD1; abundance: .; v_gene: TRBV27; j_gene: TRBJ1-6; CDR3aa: CASRPTGDNSPLHF; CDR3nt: TGTGCCAGCAGGCCGACAGGGGATAATTCACCCCTCCACTTT
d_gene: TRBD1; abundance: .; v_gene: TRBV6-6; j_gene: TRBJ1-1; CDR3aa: CASSLSTGPRHGAFF; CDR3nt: TGTGCCAGCAGTCTCTCGACAGGGCCGAGACATGGAGCTTTCTTT